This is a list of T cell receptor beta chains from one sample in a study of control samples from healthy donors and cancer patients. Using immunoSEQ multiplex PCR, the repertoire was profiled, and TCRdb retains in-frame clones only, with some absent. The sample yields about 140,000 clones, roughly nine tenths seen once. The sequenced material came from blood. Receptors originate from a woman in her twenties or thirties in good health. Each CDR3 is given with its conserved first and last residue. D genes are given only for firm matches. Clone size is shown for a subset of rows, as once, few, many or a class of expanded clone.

TGTGCCAGCAGTGCGACAGGCTTCGGCTACACCTTC | CASSATGFGYTF | . | TRBJ1-2 | TRBV25-1 | .
TGTGCCAGTAGTATAGATCGGGGTGCCTCCAATGAGCAGTTCTTC | CASSIDRGASNEQFF | . | TRBJ2-1 | TRBV19 | .
TGTGCCAGCAGTTACAAGTCCAGGAAATACGAGCAGTACTTC | CASSYKSRKYEQYF | . | TRBJ2-7 | TRBV6-5 | .
TGCAGCGCCGCACTGGATGAGCAGTTCTTC | CSAALDEQFF | . | TRBJ2-1 | TRBV29-1 | .
TGTGCCAGCAGCCCGGACACGGTCTATGGCTACACCTTC | CASSPDTVYGYTF | . | TRBJ1-2 | TRBV12-3/TRBV12-4 | .
TGTGCCAGCAGTGTTCTGCTGAACACTGAAGCTTTCTTT | CASSVLLNTEAFF | . | TRBJ1-1 | TRBV2 | .
TGCGCCAGCAGCTCCCCCCCGGGTCATAGCGGGAGTGAATCCAAAAACATTCAGTACTTC | CASSSPPGHSGSESKNIQYF | . | TRBJ2-4 | TRBV5-1 | TRBD2
TGTGCCACCAGTGAGAGTGCGGGACCAAGCTCCTACAATGAGCAGTTCTTC | CATSESAGPSSYNEQFF | few | TRBJ2-1 | TRBV24-1 | .
TGTGCCAGCAGCGTACGGACCACGGGACCCCAGGTTCACGAGCAGTACTTC | CASSVRTTGPQVHEQYF | . | TRBJ2-7 | TRBV9 | .
TGTGCCAGCAGACGACAGGGGTGGGGCGAGCAGTACTTC | CASRRQGWGEQYF | . | TRBJ2-7 | TRBV6-6 | TRBD1
TGTGCCAGCAGCCGACAAAACAGGAGCCCTTACAATGAGCAGTTCTTC | CASSRQNRSPYNEQFF | . | TRBJ2-1 | TRBV12-1 | .
TGTGCCAGCAGCCCAGGACAGGGGGAAGTCGAGACCCAGTACTTC | CASSPGQGEVETQYF | . | TRBJ2-5 | TRBV13 | TRBD1
TGTGCCTGGAGTGAGGTCGAGAACACTGAAGCTTTCTTT | CAWSEVENTEAFF | . | TRBJ1-1 | TRBV30 | .
TGCGCCAGCTCGGACAGGGCTGACCCCGGGGAGCTGTTTTTT | CASSDRADPGELFF | . | TRBJ2-2 | TRBV5-1 | TRBD1
TGCGCCAGCAGCTTATTAACAGTAATGAACACTGAAGCTTTCTTT | CASSLLTVMNTEAFF | . | TRBJ1-1 | TRBV5-1 | .
TGTGCCAGCAGCGTAGCGGGACTAGCAGGCACCCCTAGCACAGATACGCAGTATTTT | CASSVAGLAGTPSTDTQYF | . | TRBJ2-3 | TRBV9 | TRBD2
TGTGCCAGGACAACCCATGCGAAAGCTTACAATGAGCAGTTCTTC | CARTTHAKAYNEQFF | . | TRBJ2-1 | TRBV19 | .
TGTGCCAGCAGCTTAGGGGGCTTTGGCACAGATACGCAGTATTTT | CASSLGGFGTDTQYF | . | TRBJ2-3 | TRBV9 | TRBD1
TGCAGCGTTGAAGAGCGGTTCTCTGGAAACACCATATATTTT | CSVEERFSGNTIYF | . | TRBJ1-3 | TRBV29-1 | .
TGTGCCAGCAGCAGCCGGGACAGAGTCTATGGCTACACCTTC | CASSSRDRVYGYTF | once | TRBJ1-2 | TRBV5-4 | TRBD1
TGTGCCAGCAGCCAAGACAGGGGCGAGCAGTACTTC | CASSQDRGEQYF | . | TRBJ2-7 | TRBV4-2 | .
TGTGCCAGCAGTGAAGCGTGGAAGGGCATTAACTATGGCTACACCTTC | CASSEAWKGINYGYTF | . | TRBJ1-2 | TRBV6-1 | .
TGTGCCAGCAGTGATGGGGCGACAGGCTTAGGCTACACCTTC | CASSDGATGLGYTF | few | TRBJ1-2 | TRBV2 | .
TGTGCCAGCTCACGGGGGGCTGACGAAAAACTGTTTTTT | CASSRGADEKLFF | . | TRBJ1-4 | TRBV18 | .
TGCGCCAGCAGCTTGGGGCAGACGGCTGGCTACACCTTC | CASSLGQTAGYTF | . | TRBJ1-2 | TRBV5-1 | .
TGTGCCAGCAGTTTATTAGTACCAGGGGGCAATCAGCCCCAGCATTTT | CASSLLVPGGNQPQHF | . | TRBJ1-5 | TRBV28 | .
TGTGCTAGCAGCTCGGGAGACCACAATGAGCAGTTCTTC | CASSSGDHNEQFF | . | TRBJ2-1 | TRBV7-7 | .
TGTGCCAGCACTGCGAACACCGGGGAGCTGTTTTTT | CASTANTGELFF | . | TRBJ2-2 | TRBV28 | .
TGCGCCAGCAGTGAGCCCGAGGCTAGCGGAGTGAACACCGGGGAGCTGTTTTTT | CASSEPEASGVNTGELFF | few | TRBJ2-2 | TRBV10-1 | TRBD2
TGTGCCAGCAGTTTACTGGCCGGACAACAGTTCTTC | CASSLLAGQQFF | . | TRBJ2-1 | TRBV27 | .
TGTGCCAGCAGCGTCAGCCCGGGGGACACTGAAGCTTTCTTT | CASSVSPGDTEAFF | . | TRBJ1-1 | TRBV9 | .